The 6 T cell receptor beta chains below come from one sample, sequenced in a study of blood T cells in healthy people across ages. The use of a sample-barcoded 5' primer and a J-beta primer mix characterized a second PCR of roughly 6 to 11 cycles. TCRdb reanalysed the 5' RACE reads using MiXCR and keeps one entry per CDR3 protein. The repertoire holds about 1 million distinct CDR3 sequences, with 40% to 55% as singletons. The sample consisted of blood. The receptors shown here come from a woman aged 55-75 years in good health.

This clonotype was detected only a few times. V and J are TRBV27 and TRBJ2-1; D is possibly TRBD2 (5 bases). Germline V gene lookup returns CDR1 MNHEY and CDR2 SMNVEV (reference sequence). The germline V and J ends were trimmed by 6 bases and 0 bases, with 12 bases remaining between them. This CDR3 is built from 15 residues. The CDR3 region is CASRIMGSSYNEQFF. The CDR3 region has the DNA TGTGCCAGCAGAATAATGGGGAGCTCCTACAATGAGCAGTTCTTC.

The rearrangement links TRBV10-3 to TRBJ2-5; 9 bases agree with TRBD2. The tail of the sequence fits TRBJ2-7 better, so the J call may be wrong. CDR3 size: 16 residues. Germline assignment: CDR1 ENHRY and CDR2 SYGVKD. The CDR3 DNA reads as TGTGCCATCAGTGACCCTGGGACTAGCCGTTCCTACGAGCAGTACTTC. It codes for CAISDPGTSRSYEQYF.

This clonotype has just a few counts. V and J are TRBV20-1 and TRBJ2-3; no clear D. This CDR3 region has 13 residues. V lost 1 base and J 4 bases, leaving 9 bases between the germline ends. Germline CDR1 and CDR2: DFQATT and SNEGSKA (reference sequence). The CDR3 region has the DNA TGCAGTGCTAGAGTGGTCCAGCCAGATACGCAGTATTTT. Its protein is CSARVVQPDTQYF.

Of note for this clonotype: Its ends do not fully match the called genes, so a read error is possible. The chain has TRBV12-3 or TRBV12-4 and TRBJ2-1; D not certain. There are 12 residues in the CDR3. The CDR3 DNA reads TGTGCCAACAGTTTAGGGCAGAATGAGCAGTTCTTC. Its translation is CANSLGQNEQFF.

This clonotype has a count of ten or more. This chain links TRBV10-3 with TRBJ2-3; D is perhaps TRBD1 (6 bases). The V gene lost 3 bases and the J gene lost 6 bases, with 16 bases spanning the gap. The CDR3 covers 15 residues. Germline V gene sequence: CDR1 ENHRY, CDR2 SYGVKD. The CDR3 spells CAISDPRQGRDTQYF. The CDR3, as DNA: TGTGCCATCAGTGATCCCCGGCAGGGGCGGGATACGCAGTATTTT.

This clonotype came up a few times. The chain recombines TRBV29-1 with TRBJ1-1, with TRBD1 matching 7 bases. The CDR3 extends over 12 amino acids. After removal of 5 bases from V and 4 bases from J, the junction contained 4 bases not matched to a gene. Germline lookup yields CDR1 SQVTM and CDR2 ANQGSEA. The CDR3 region has the DNA TGCAGCGTTTCTCAGGGGGGCACTGAAGCTTTCTTT. Protein: CSVSQGGTEAFF.